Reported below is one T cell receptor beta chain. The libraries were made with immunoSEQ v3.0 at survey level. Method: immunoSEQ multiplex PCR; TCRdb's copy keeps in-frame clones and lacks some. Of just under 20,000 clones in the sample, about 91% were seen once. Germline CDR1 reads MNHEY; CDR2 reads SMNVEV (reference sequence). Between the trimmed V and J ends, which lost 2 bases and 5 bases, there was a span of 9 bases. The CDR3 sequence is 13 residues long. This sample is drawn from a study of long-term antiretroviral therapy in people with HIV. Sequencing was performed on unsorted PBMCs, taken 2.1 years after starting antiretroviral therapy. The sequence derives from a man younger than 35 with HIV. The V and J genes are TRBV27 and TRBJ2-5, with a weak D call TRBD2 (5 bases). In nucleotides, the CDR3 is TGTGCCAGCAGTTTACGCACGGGGGAGACCCAGTACTTC. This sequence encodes CASSLRTGETQYF.